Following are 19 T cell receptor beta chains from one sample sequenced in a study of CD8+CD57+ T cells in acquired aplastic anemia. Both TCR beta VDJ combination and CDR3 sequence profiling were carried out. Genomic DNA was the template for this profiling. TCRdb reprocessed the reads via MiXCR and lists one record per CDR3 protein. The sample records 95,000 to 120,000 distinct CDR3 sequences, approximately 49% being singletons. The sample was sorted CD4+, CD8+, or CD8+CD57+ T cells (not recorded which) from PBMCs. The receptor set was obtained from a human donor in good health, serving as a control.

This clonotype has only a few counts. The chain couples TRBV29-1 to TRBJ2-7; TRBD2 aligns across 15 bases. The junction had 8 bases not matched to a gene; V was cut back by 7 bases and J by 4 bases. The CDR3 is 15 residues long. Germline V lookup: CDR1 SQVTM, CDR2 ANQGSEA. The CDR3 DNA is TGCAGCGCCGAAGGACTAGCGGGAGGGCCGTACGAGCAGTACTTC. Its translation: CSAEGLAGGPYEQYF.

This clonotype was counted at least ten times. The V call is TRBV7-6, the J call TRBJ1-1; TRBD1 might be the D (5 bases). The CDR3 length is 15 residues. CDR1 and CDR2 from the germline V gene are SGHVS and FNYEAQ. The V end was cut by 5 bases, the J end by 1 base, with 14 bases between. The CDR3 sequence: CASSQGSRGNTEAFF. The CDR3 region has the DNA TGTGCCAGCAGCCAGGGTTCCAGAGGGAACACTGAAGCTTTCTTT. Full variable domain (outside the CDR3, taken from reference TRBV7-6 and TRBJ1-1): GAGVSQSPRYKVTKRGQDVALRCDPISGHVSLYWYRQALGQGPEFLTYFNYEAQQDKSGLPNDRFSAERPEGSISTLTIQRTEQRDSAMYRCASSQGSRGNTEAFFGQGTRLTVV.

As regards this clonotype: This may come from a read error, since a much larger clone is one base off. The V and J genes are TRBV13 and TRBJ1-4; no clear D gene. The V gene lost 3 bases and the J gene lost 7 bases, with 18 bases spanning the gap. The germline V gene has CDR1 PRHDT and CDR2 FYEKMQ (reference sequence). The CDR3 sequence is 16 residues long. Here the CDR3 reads CASSFRAANLREKLFF. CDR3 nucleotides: TGTGCCAGCAGCTTCCGGGCCGCAAACCTCCGTGAAAAACTGTTTTTT.

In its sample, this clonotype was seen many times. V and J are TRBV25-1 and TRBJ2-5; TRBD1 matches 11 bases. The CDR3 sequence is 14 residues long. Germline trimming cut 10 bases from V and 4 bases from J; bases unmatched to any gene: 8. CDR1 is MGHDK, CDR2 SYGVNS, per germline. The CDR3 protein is CATLDRGRGETQYF. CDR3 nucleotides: TGTGCCACCCTGGACAGGGGGCGAGGAGAGACCCAGTACTTC.

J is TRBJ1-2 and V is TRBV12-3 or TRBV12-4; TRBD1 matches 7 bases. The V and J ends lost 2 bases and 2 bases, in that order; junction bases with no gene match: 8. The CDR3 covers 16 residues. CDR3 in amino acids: CASSLNRARGNYGYTF. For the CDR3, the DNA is TGTGCCAGCAGTTTAAACAGGGCCAGGGGGAACTATGGCTACACCTTC.

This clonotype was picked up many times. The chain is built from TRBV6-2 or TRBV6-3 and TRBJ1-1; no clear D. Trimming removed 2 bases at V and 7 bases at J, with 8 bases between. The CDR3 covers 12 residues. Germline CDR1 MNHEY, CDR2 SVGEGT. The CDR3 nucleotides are TGTGCCAGCAGTTACGGTAGGGTTGAAGCTTTCTTT. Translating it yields CASSYGRVEAFF.

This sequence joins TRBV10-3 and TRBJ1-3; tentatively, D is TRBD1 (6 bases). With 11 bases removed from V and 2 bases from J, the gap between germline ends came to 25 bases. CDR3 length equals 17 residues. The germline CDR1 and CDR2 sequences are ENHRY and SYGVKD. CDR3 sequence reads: CAAATGTSTLPGNTIYF. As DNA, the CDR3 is TGTGCCGCCGCTACCGGGACATCCACCTTACCTGGAAACACCATATATTTT.

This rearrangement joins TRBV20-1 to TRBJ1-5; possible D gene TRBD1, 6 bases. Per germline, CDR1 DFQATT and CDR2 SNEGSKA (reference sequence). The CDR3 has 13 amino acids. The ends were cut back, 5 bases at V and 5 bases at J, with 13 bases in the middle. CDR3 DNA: TGCAGTGCTGCTCAATCAGGGGATCAGCCCCAGCATTTT. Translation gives CSAAQSGDQPQHF.

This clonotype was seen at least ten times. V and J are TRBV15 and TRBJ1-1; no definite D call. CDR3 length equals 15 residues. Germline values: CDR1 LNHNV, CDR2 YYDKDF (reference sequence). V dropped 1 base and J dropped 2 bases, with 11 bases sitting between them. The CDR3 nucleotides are TGTGCCACCAGCAGAGTACAGATAGAAAACACTGAAGCTTTCTTT. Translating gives CATSRVQIENTEAFF.

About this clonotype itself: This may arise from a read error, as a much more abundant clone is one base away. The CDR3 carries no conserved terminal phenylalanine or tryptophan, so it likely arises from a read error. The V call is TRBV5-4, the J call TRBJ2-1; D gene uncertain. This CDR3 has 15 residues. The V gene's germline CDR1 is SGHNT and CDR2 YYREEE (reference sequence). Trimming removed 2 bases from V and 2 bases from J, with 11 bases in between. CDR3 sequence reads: CASSLNSLPYNEQFL. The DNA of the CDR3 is TGTGCCAGCAGCTTAAACAGCTTGCCCTACAATGAGCAGTTCCTC.

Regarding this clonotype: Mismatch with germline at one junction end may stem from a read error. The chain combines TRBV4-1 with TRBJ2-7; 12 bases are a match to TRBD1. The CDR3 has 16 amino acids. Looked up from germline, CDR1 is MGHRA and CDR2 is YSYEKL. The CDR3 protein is CASSQDAGTGGHEQCF. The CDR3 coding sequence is TGCGCCAGCAGCCAAGACGCCGGGACAGGGGGCCACGAGCAGTGCTTC.

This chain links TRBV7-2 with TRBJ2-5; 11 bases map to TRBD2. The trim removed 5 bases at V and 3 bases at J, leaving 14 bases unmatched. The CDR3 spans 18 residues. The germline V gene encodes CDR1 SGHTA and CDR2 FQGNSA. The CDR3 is CASSVRIIAGGQEETQYF. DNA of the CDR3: TGTGCCAGCAGCGTAAGGATTATAGCGGGGGGGCAGGAAGAGACCCAGTACTTC.

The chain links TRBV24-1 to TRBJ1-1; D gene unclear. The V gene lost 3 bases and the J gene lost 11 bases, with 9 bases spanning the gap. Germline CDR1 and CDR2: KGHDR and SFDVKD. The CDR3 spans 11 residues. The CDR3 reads CATSDMMRAFF. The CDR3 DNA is TGTGCCACCAGTGATATGATGAGGGCTTTCTTT.

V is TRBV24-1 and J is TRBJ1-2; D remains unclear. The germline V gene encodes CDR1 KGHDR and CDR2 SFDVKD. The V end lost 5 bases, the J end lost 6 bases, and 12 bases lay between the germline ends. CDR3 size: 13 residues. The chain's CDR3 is CATSAVGNDGYTF. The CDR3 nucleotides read TGTGCCACCAGTGCGGTGGGGAACGATGGCTACACCTTC.

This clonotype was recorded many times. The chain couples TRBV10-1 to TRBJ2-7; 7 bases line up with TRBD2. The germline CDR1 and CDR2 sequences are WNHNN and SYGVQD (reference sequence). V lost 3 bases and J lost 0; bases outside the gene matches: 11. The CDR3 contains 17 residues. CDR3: CASSDSGEGPSSYEQYF. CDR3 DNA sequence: TGCGCCAGCAGTGACTCCGGGGAGGGACCAAGCTCCTACGAGCAGTACTTC.

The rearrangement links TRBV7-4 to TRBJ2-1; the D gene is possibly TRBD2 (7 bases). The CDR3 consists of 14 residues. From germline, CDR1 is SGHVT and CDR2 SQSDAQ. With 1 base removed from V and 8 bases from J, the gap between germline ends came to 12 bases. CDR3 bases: TGTGCCAGCAGCTTAGTAAGGGGGAGGGATGAGCAGTTCTTC. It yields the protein CASSLVRGRDEQFF.

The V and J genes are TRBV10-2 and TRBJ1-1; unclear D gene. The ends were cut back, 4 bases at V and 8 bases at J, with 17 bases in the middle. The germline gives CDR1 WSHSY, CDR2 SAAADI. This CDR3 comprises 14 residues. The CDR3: CASSAIGVQAEAFF. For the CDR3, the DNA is TGCGCCAGCAGTGCTATCGGGGTTCAAGCAGAAGCTTTCTTT.

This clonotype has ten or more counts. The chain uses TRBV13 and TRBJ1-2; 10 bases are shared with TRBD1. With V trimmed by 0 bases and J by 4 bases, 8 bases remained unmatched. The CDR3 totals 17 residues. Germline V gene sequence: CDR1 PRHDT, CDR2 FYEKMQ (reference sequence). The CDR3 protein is CASSLGYSDRGVYGYTF. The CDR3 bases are TGTGCCAGCAGCTTAGGCTACTCGGACAGGGGGGTCTATGGCTACACCTTC. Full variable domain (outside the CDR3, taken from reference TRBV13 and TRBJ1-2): AAGVIQSPRHLIKEKRETATLKCYPIPRHDTVYWYQQGPGQDPQFLISFYEKMQSDKGSIPDRFSAQQFSDYHSELNMSSLELGDSALYFCASSLGYSDRGVYGYTFGSGTRLTVV.

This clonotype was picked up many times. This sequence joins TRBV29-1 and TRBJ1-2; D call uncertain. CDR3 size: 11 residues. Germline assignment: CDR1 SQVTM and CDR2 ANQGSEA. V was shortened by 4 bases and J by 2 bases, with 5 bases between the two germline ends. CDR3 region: CSVGMNYGYTF. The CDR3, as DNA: TGCAGCGTTGGAATGAACTATGGCTACACCTTC. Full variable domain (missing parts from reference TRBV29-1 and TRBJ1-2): SAVISQKPSRDICQRGTSLTIQCQVDSQVTMMFWYRQQPGQSLTLIATANQGSEATYESGFVIDKFPISRPNLTFSTLTVSNMSPEDSSIYLCSVGMNYGYTFGSGTRLTVV.